This is a list of T cell receptor beta chains from one sample in a study of graft-versus-host responses after intestinal transplantation. Their antigens remain unidentified. Only in-frame clones appear in the TCRdb table, and some are missing; sequencing was by immunoSEQ multiplex PCR. The sample shows tens of thousands of clones, 94% of them seen only once. This specimen consisted of unstimulated CD4+ T cells sorted from spleen or lymph node cells, obtained before transplant. These receptors all come from a human donor who was the organ donor for an intestinal transplant. Both conserved end residues are trimmed from each CDR3. Each record gives: V gene, CDR3 protein.

V gene: TRBV10-3; CDR3 protein: AITRALGYGYT
V gene: TRBV27; CDR3 protein: ASSLLGAGAPLH
V gene: TRBV11-2; CDR3 protein: ASSLAVALGGEQF
V gene: TRBV28; CDR3 protein: ASAPLDSWEQY
V gene: TRBV7-3; CDR3 protein: ASSRTSGGGSYNEQF
V gene: TRBV6-1; CDR3 protein: ASRGRGVQEAF
V gene: TRBV7-6; CDR3 protein: ASSLTSGELF
V gene: TRBV7-3; CDR3 protein: ASSVRGYNEQF
V gene: TRBV30; CDR3 protein: AWMVQVRDYGYT
V gene: TRBV27; CDR3 protein: ASSSSGVYNEQF
V gene: TRBV5-6; CDR3 protein: ASSFRDRDYEQY
V gene: TRBV5-1; CDR3 protein: ASSGRTGGKEAF
V gene: TRBV4-2; CDR3 protein: ASSQGTSGGGVDTQY
V gene: TRBV6-5; CDR3 protein: ASISDRAVNSPLH
V gene: TRBV18; CDR3 protein: ASSPRVAGANVLT
V gene: TRBV7-3; CDR3 protein: ASSGTGETEAF
V gene: TRBV15; CDR3 protein: ATSRDRGEAF
V gene: TRBV5-4; CDR3 protein: ASSRDGDQPQH
V gene: TRBV4-2; CDR3 protein: ASSQEVGGNTGELF